What follows are 3 T cell receptor beta chains derived from one specimen sequenced in a study of identical twins. TCRdb re-called the 5' RACE reads with MiXCR, one entry per CDR3 protein. The sample includes 450,000 to 600,000 distinct CDR3 sequences, 20% to 25% of them seen just once. A further study also used this sample, focusing on yellow fever vaccine responses in identical twins.

The sequencing sample was made of CD4+ T cells sorted from blood. These receptors came from a woman aged 18-35 years in good health.

This clonotype has only a few counts. The chain links TRBV6-1 to TRBJ1-1, with D perhaps TRBD1 (5 bases). The CDR3 is 11 residues long. Germline values: CDR1 MNHNS, CDR2 SASEGT. The V end was cut by 6 bases, the J end by 9 bases, with 11 bases between. The CDR3 DNA reads as TGTGCCAGCAGAGTGGACACCAAAGCTTTCTTT. Its translation: CASRVDTKAFF.

This clonotype was detected a few times. The V gene is TRBV7-9, the J gene TRBJ2-3; tentative D call: TRBD2 (5 bases). The length of the CDR3 is 15 residues. From germline, CDR1 is SEHNR and CDR2 FQNEAQ (reference sequence). The ends were cut back, 1 base at V and 6 bases at J, with 14 bases in the middle. The chain's CDR3 is CASSLDRPGTDTQYF. The CDR3 DNA follows: TGTGCCAGCAGCTTAGATCGGCCGGGAACGGATACGCAGTATTTT.

Only a few counts were recorded for this clonotype. The genes are TRBV10-2 and TRBJ2-7; 7 bases align to TRBD2. Trimming at V came to 0 bases and at J to 4 bases, leaving 9 bases not matched to a gene. From germline, CDR1 is WSHSY and CDR2 SAAADI. This CDR3 has 16 amino acids. The CDR3: CASSESLTSPPYEQYV. CDR3 coding DNA: TGCGCCAGCAGTGAGTCGCTGACTAGCCCACCGTACGAGCAGTACGTC.